These 31 T cell receptor beta chains were sequenced from one sample in a study of blood T cell repertoires in COVID-19. Using immunoSEQ multiplex PCR, the repertoire was profiled, and TCRdb retains in-frame clones only, with some absent. In the table there are some 200,000 clones, around four fifths of which are singletons. The sample comprised peripheral blood. Receptors originate from a man between 60 and 70 years old with COVID-19, enrolled during active disease.

This chain uses TRBV19 with TRBJ1-1; 8 bases match TRBD1. Looked up from germline, CDR1 is LNHDA and CDR2 is SQIVND (reference sequence). This CDR3 has 14 amino acids. J lost 5 bases, V lost 4 bases, and 6 bases had no gene match. CDR3 bases: TGTGCCAGTAGTACCACAGGGGGACGAACTGAAGCTTTCTTT. Translation: CASSTTGGRTEAFF.

The chain carries TRBV27 and TRBJ2-2; 9 bases fit TRBD2. Per the germline V gene, CDR1 is MNHEY and CDR2 is SMNVEV (reference sequence). J lost 6 bases, V lost 6 bases, and 8 bases had no gene match. The CDR3 loop spans 15 amino acids. The CDR3 protein is CASRLIAGVSGELFF. As DNA, the CDR3 is TGTGCCAGCAGATTAATAGCGGGAGTGTCCGGGGAGCTGTTTTTT.

The CDR3 loop reads CASSLGDSSEQYF. The CDR3 DNA reads as TGTGCCAGCAGTTTAGGAGACAGTTCCGAGCAGTACTTC. The rearrangement joins TRBV12-3 or TRBV12-4 to TRBJ2-7, with D possibly TRBD1 on 5 matching bases. V lost 1 base and J 6 bases, leaving 10 bases between the germline ends. This CDR3 is 13 amino acids long.

The V call is TRBV11-2, the J call TRBJ2-7; no reliable D call. Germline V CDR1 and CDR2: SGHAT, FQNNGV. With 1 base removed from V and 0 bases from J, the gap between germline ends came to 13 bases. The length of the CDR3 is 16 residues. DNA of the CDR3: TGTGCCAGCAGCTTAGGAGGCTCGTGGAGCTCCTACGAGCAGTACTTC. This codes for CASSLGGSWSSYEQYF.

The rearrangement links TRBV7-9 to TRBJ1-3; the match to TRBD1 covers 7 bases. From germline, CDR1 is SEHNR and CDR2 FQNEAQ (reference sequence). V shed 1 base and J 0 bases; nucleotides not matched to a gene: 3. The CDR3 is made up of 16 amino acids. The CDR3 loop reads CASSLDRGISGNTIYF. In DNA, the CDR3 is TGTGCCAGCAGCTTAGACAGGGGAATCTCTGGAAACACCATATATTTT.

The V gene is TRBV5-1, the J gene TRBJ1-3, with D possibly being TRBD1 (5 bases). The CDR3 extends over 14 amino acids. Trimming pared 4 bases from V and 4 bases from J, leaving 12 bases between. Per germline, CDR1 SGHRS and CDR2 YFSETQ. The CDR3 protein is CASSTGPGGNTIYF. The CDR3 DNA reads as TGCGCCAGCAGCACAGGACCAGGGGGAAACACCATATATTTT.

This chain joins TRBV20-1 and TRBJ1-2; 9 bases agree with TRBD1. With V trimmed by 3 bases and J by 4 bases, 3 bases remained unmatched. CDR1 is DFQATT, CDR2 SNEGSKA, per germline (reference sequence). The CDR3 sequence is 13 residues long. CDR3 nucleotide sequence: TGCAGTGCTAGTCTACAGGGGGCCTATGGCTACACCTTC. Protein sequence: CSASLQGAYGYTF.

This rearrangement joins TRBV28 to TRBJ2-3, with 7 bases identical to TRBD2. Germline V gives CDR1 MDHEN, CDR2 SYDVKM. Trimming cost V 3 bases and J 3 bases; bases outside gene matches: 9. The length of the CDR3 is 16 residues. The CDR3 DNA is TGTGCCAGCAGTTTGACTCGCCCAGCGGGGACAGATACGCAGTATTTT. This gives the protein CASSLTRPAGTDTQYF. Full variable domain (rest looked up from reference TRBV28 and TRBJ2-3): DVKVTQSSRYLVKRTGEKVFLECVQDMDHENMFWYRQDPGLGLRLIYFSYDVKMKEKGDIPEGYSVSREKKERFSLILESASTNQTSMYLCASSLTRPAGTDTQYFGPGTRLTVL.

The chain is built from TRBV19 and TRBJ1-5; D is ambiguous. This CDR3 has 16 residues. V was shortened by 6 bases and J by 0 bases, with 15 bases between the two germline ends. In germline, CDR1 is LNHDA, CDR2 SQIVND (reference sequence). The CDR3 spells CASRGIGSYSNQPQHF. The CDR3 nucleotides read TGTGCCAGTAGGGGCATTGGGAGCTATAGCAATCAGCCCCAGCATTTT.

The chain recombines TRBV4-1 with TRBJ2-2; maybe TRBD2 (6 bases). Germline CDR1 MGHRA, CDR2 YSYEKL. This CDR3 contains 18 residues. Trimming left V 4 bases short and J 12 bases short, with 30 bases between. CDR3 protein: CASSRGVGGETSTGQLFF. The CDR3 DNA sequence: TGCGCCAGCAGCCGCGGGGTGGGGGGTGAAACTAGTACGGGCCAGCTGTTTTTT.

Only one count was recorded for this clone. This chain links TRBV27 with TRBJ2-5; TRBD2 matches at 12 bases. Germline V gives CDR1 MNHEY, CDR2 SMNVEV (reference sequence). The CDR3 loop spans 13 amino acids. After removal of 6 bases from V and 5 bases from J, the junction contained 1 base not matched to a gene. The CDR3 region is CASRTSGSETQYF. The CDR3 nucleotides read TGTGCCAGCAGGACTAGCGGGAGTGAGACCCAGTACTTC.

This clone was picked up one time. V usage is TRBV7-2 and J usage is TRBJ2-5; D might be TRBD2 (6 bases). V dropped 2 bases and J dropped 1 base, with 8 bases sitting between them. CDR3 size: 14 residues. The germline V gene has CDR1 SGHTA and CDR2 FQGNSA. The CDR3 protein is CASSLWGLQETQYF. The CDR3 nucleotides read TGTGCCAGCAGCTTATGGGGACTCCAAGAGACCCAGTACTTC. The variable domain in full, completed from reference TRBV7-2 and TRBJ2-5, reads GAGVSQSPSNKVTEKGKDVELRCDPISGHTALYWYRQSLGQGLEFLIYFQGNSAPDKSGLPSDRFSAERTGGSVSTLTIQRTQQEDSAVYLCASSLWGLQETQYFGPGTRLLVL.

This clone was seen a single time. This chain links TRBV5-6 with TRBJ1-4; D unresolved. Germline values: CDR1 SGHDT, CDR2 YYEEEE. The length of the CDR3 is 15 residues. With 0 bases removed from V and 4 bases from J, the gap between germline ends came to 10 bases. CDR3 sequence reads: CASSLARAGNEKLFF. The CDR3, as DNA: TGTGCCAGCAGCTTGGCCAGAGCGGGTAATGAAAAACTGTTTTTT.

The chain employs TRBV5-1 and TRBJ2-1, with 7 bases that match TRBD2. J lost 0 bases, V lost 4 bases, and 4 bases had no gene match. CDR3 length: 15 amino acids. Germline loops: CDR1 SGHRS, CDR2 YFSETQ. CDR3 loop: CASSPSGNSYNEQFF. The DNA for the CDR3 is TGCGCCAGCAGCCCGAGCGGGAACTCCTACAATGAGCAGTTCTTC.

In nucleotides, the CDR3 is TGTGCCAGCAGCTCCCCGGACAGGGTAAATGAGCAGTTCTTC. This sequence encodes CASSSPDRVNEQFF. The chain recombines TRBV28 with TRBJ2-1, with TRBD1 identical over 8 bases. CDR1 and CDR2 (germline): MDHEN, SYDVKM. The CDR3 is 14 residues long. V dropped 6 bases and J dropped 7; count of bases not matched to a gene: 8. Looking up the rest from reference TRBV28 and TRBJ2-1 gives the full variable domain: DVKVTQSSRYLVKRTGEKVFLECVQDMDHENMFWYRQDPGLGLRLIYFSYDVKMKEKGDIPEGYSVSREKKERFSLILESASTNQTSMYLCASSSPDRVNEQFFGPGTRLTVL.

The chain carries TRBV27 and TRBJ1-1; D is perhaps TRBD1 (5 bases). With 3 bases removed from V and 1 base from J, the gap between germline ends came to 12 bases. The germline V gene has CDR1 MNHEY and CDR2 SMNVEV (reference sequence). The CDR3 runs 15 residues. The DNA of the CDR3 is TGTGCCAGCAGTTTCCAGACAGCCACGAACACTGAAGCTTTCTTT. It is translated as CASSFQTATNTEAFF.

A single count supports this clone. The chain employs TRBV6-2 or TRBV6-3 and TRBJ2-7; no clear D gene. CDR1 is MNHEY, CDR2 SVGEGT, per germline. Trimming took 5 bases from V and 5 from J, leaving 7 bases between them. There are 11 residues in the CDR3. The DNA of the CDR3 is TGTGCCAGCAGTACTGCCCACGAGCAGTACTTC. It codes for CASSTAHEQYF.

The V gene is TRBV5-1, the J gene TRBJ2-2; TRBD1 matches 7 bases. Trimming cost V 0 bases and J 0 bases; bases outside gene matches: 8. CDR3 length equals 18 residues. CDR1 and CDR2 from the germline V gene are SGHRS and YFSETQ. The CDR3 nucleotides read TGCGCCAGCAGCTTGGCTTGGGACAGTCGAGCGAACACCGGGGAGCTGTTTTTT. Its protein is CASSLAWDSRANTGELFF. The variable domain in full, completed from reference TRBV5-1 and TRBJ2-2, reads KAGVTQTPRYLIKTRGQQVTLSCSPISGHRSVSWYQQTPGQGLQFLFEYFSETQRNKGNFPGRFSGRQFSNSRSEMNVSTLELGDSALYLCASSLAWDSRANTGELFFGEGSRLTVL.

V is TRBV4-1 and J is TRBJ2-1, with TRBD2 identical over 7 bases. This CDR3 has 13 residues. Trimming took 3 bases from V and 9 from J; bases not matched to a gene: 5. Germline V gene data show CDR1 as MGHRA and CDR2 as YSYEKL. CDR3 DNA sequence: TGCGCCAGCAGCCAGGCTAGCGGTGCTGAGCAGTTCTTC. It encodes CASSQASGAEQFF.

The V and J genes are TRBV20-1 and TRBJ1-1; possibly TRBD1 for D (5 bases). The CDR3 is 12 amino acids. V shed 3 bases and J shed 5 bases, with 10 bases lying between them. CDR1 and CDR2 from the germline V gene are DFQATT and SNEGSKA (reference sequence). The CDR3 DNA is TGCAGTGCTAGTCCCCGGGGGACTGAAGCTTTCTTT. Its translation: CSASPRGTEAFF.

The chain links TRBV11-2 to TRBJ2-7; 7 nucleotides agree with TRBD2. This CDR3 comprises 16 residues. In germline, CDR1 is SGHAT, CDR2 FQNNGV. Germline trimming cut 11 bases from V and 4 bases from J; bases unmatched to any gene: 20. This CDR3 reads CASRPAGVSRAYEQYF. The CDR3 DNA is TGTGCCTCCCGTCCCGCGGGAGTTAGCCGGGCTTACGAGCAGTACTTC.

This chain connects TRBV7-2 to TRBJ2-1; the match to TRBD1 covers 7 bases. Germline CDR1 SGHTA, CDR2 FQGNSA. The CDR3 covers 15 residues. With V trimmed by 1 base and J by 4 bases, 4 bases remained unmatched. The DNA for the CDR3 is TGTGCCAGCAGCTTAGGACAGGGCAGATACAATGAGCAGTTCTTC. It is translated as CASSLGQGRYNEQFF.

The V and J genes are TRBV18 and TRBJ1-2, with TRBD1 matching 8 bases. Germline V CDR1 and CDR2: KGHSH, LQKENI. V shed 6 bases and J 4 bases; nucleotides not matched to a gene: 7. The CDR3 runs 14 residues. CDR3: CASSVGQEGYGYTF. The CDR3 region has the DNA TGTGCCAGCTCGGTGGGACAGGAAGGCTATGGCTACACCTTC.

The chain recombines TRBV12-3 or TRBV12-4 with TRBJ1-1; tentative D call: TRBD1 (6 bases). V was pared by 4 bases and J by 2 bases, with 8 bases between. CDR3 size: 13 residues. The chain's CDR3 is CASSSGVNTEAFF. CDR3 DNA: TGTGCCAGCAGTTCAGGGGTAAACACTGAAGCTTTCTTT.

This rearrangement joins TRBV6-5 to TRBJ1-4; D is uncertain. V lost 0 bases, J lost 6 bases, and 11 bases lay in between. CDR3 size: 15 residues. Germline V CDR1 and CDR2: MNHEY, SVGAGI. CDR3 in amino acids: CASSYSGRRDEKLFF. The CDR3 nucleotides read TGTGCCAGCAGTTACTCGGGCAGGAGGGATGAAAAACTGTTTTTT.

The chain employs TRBV2 and TRBJ2-2; D ambiguous. The CDR3 contains 14 residues. Germline values: CDR1 SNHLY, CDR2 FYNNEI. Deletions cut 7 bases from V and 4 bases from J, with 13 bases between. As DNA, the CDR3 is TGTGCCAGCACATCAACGAGTCGCACCGGGGAGCTGTTTTTT. Its protein is CASTSTSRTGELFF. Drawing the rest from reference TRBV2 and TRBJ2-2, the complete variable domain is EPEVTQTPSHQVTQMGQEVILRCVPISNHLYFYWYRQILGQKVEFLVSFYNNEISEKSEIFDDQFSVERPDGSNFTLKIRSTKLEDSAMYFCASTSTSRTGELFFGEGSRLTVL.

The J gene is TRBJ1-1, the V gene TRBV29-1, with 8 nucleotides matching TRBD1. The germline V gene encodes CDR1 SQVTM and CDR2 ANQGSEA. This CDR3 region has 11 residues. The V and J ends lost 4 bases and 8 bases, in that order; junction bases with no gene match: 3. The CDR3 loop is CSVGAGGEAFF. CDR3 in DNA: TGCAGCGTTGGGGCAGGGGGCGAAGCTTTCTTT.

V usage is TRBV28 and J usage is TRBJ2-4, with 7 bases matching TRBD1. With V trimmed by 5 bases and J by 8 bases, 12 bases remained unmatched. The germline V gene has CDR1 MDHEN and CDR2 SYDVKM. This CDR3 region has 15 residues. Here the CDR3 reads CASSTETGKRDIQYF. The CDR3 DNA follows: TGTGCCAGCAGTACCGAGACAGGGAAAAGGGACATTCAGTACTTC.

V is TRBV28 and J is TRBJ2-3; a possible D gene is TRBD1 (5 bases). The germline CDR1 and CDR2 sequences are MDHEN and SYDVKM. This CDR3 spans 15 amino acids. Trimming cost V 2 bases and J 4 bases, with 13 bases left between them. The CDR3 loop is CASSLPSLGADTQYF. For the CDR3, the DNA is TGTGCCAGCAGTTTACCCTCTCTAGGGGCAGATACGCAGTATTTT.

This sequence joins TRBV3-1 (or the pseudogene TRBV3-2) and TRBJ2-1; possible D gene TRBD1, 6 bases. V was trimmed by 2 bases and J by 2 bases, leaving 10 bases between them. The length of the CDR3 is 15 residues. Germline CDR1 LGHDT, CDR2 YNNKEL (reference sequence). The CDR3 DNA reads TGTGCCAGCAGCCAAACCGGGACACCCTACAATGAGCAGTTCTTC. It is translated as CASSQTGTPYNEQFF.

V and J are TRBV19 and TRBJ2-7; the D gene is possibly TRBD2 (5 bases). V lost 10 bases, J lost 4 bases, and 14 bases lay in between. Germline CDR1 and CDR2: LNHDA and SQIVND (reference sequence). The CDR3 is made up of 12 amino acids. The CDR3 loop is CATRGPEYEQYF. The CDR3 region has the DNA TGTGCCACCCGAGGGCCAGAGTACGAGCAGTACTTC.